This TCR beta chain was sequenced during a study of T cell responses to AZD1222 COVID-19 vaccine. Overall study: Some second doses came at about 4 weeks and others at about 12 weeks; these were pooled. Regarding the study as a whole: Recipients of two AZD1222 doses showed rising Spike-specific TCR breadth and depth.

TCRdb's table, derived via immunoSEQ multiplex PCR, lists solely in-frame clones and lacks some. The sample has 80,000 to 130,000 clones; less than 90% are singletons. About this clone itself: Its target is not known.

This specimen was peripheral blood, taken on day 0 of AZD1222 vaccination. The receptor was derived from an adult in good health.

CDR3 nucleotide sequence: TGTGCCAGCAGTTTCCCGACCACCGGGGAGCTGTTTTTT. It codes for CASSFPTTGELFF. The chain joins TRBV12-3 or TRBV12-4 to TRBJ2-2, with no clear D. Trimming stripped 3 bases from V and 4 bases from J, with 6 bases between. The CDR3 consists of 13 residues.